The 30 T cell receptor beta chains below were found in one sample sequenced in a study of T-cell memory formation after mild COVID-19 (dated by TCRdb to the early 2020s). Receptor amplification or capture employed 5' RACE. Sequenced on an Illumina NovaSeq 6000. Using fastp at Q25 and MiXCR, TCRdb reprocessed the public reads and kept productive beta chains. Every entry covers one CDR3 protein and lists the most common genes and DNA from its rows. Recorded for this sample are 250,000 to 350,000 distinct CDR3 sequences; around 15% of them occurred a single time. The ten largest clones take up around 23% of the sample. Sequencing input: PBMCs or a T cell subset sorted from them (not recorded which). These receptors came from a young man who had mild COVID-19 (a few samples of this study predate the infection). The sample titles of this study are shuffled in the database, so cell type and time point are left out; the donor was told from shared clones.

This clonotype was counted only a few times. The chain couples TRBV5-1 to TRBJ2-3; D is possibly TRBD2 (5 bases). CDR3 length: 14 amino acids. Trimming took off 7 bases at V and 0 bases at J, with 12 bases between the two ends. In germline, CDR1 is SGHRS, CDR2 YFSETQ. The CDR3 region has the DNA TGCGCCAGCCGAAACGGGATTAGCACAGATACGCAGTATTTT. It translates to CASRNGISTDTQYF.

The chain links TRBV6-5 to TRBJ1-4; TRBD1 aligns across 7 bases. V was clipped by 5 bases and J by 13 bases; unmatched bases: 16. Germline CDR1 reads MNHEY; CDR2 reads SVGAGI. This CDR3 has 15 residues. The CDR3 coding sequence is TGTGCCAGCAGTCCGACAGGGACCTACCCCGAGGGACTGTTTTTT. Translated: CASSPTGTYPEGLFF.

The CDR3 DNA reads as TGTGCCAGCAGCCGCGGCGAGTTCGACGAGCAGTACGTC. Protein product: CASSRGEFDEQYV. The V gene is TRBV7-6, the J gene TRBJ2-7, with no clear D. The CDR3 has 13 amino acids. Germline V lookup: CDR1 SGHVS, CDR2 FNYEAQ. The V and J ends lost 5 bases and 5 bases respectively, with 13 bases between them.

This clonotype came up a few times. This chain links TRBV25-1 with TRBJ2-5, with D perhaps assigned TRBD1 or TRBD2 (5 bases each). The CDR3 is 15 amino acids. The V and J ends lost 0 bases and 4 bases respectively, with 12 bases between them. CDR1 MGHDK and CDR2 SYGVNS come from the germline V gene. This CDR3 reads CASSEYFLGTETQYF. The CDR3 coding sequence is TGTGCCAGCAGTGAATACTTTCTTGGGACAGAGACCCAGTACTTC.

The V and J genes are TRBV7-9 and TRBJ2-5; D may be TRBD1 (5 bases). Trimming removed 5 bases at V and 5 bases at J, with 12 bases between. The CDR3 covers 13 residues. Germline CDR1 is SEHNR and CDR2 is FQNEAQ (reference sequence). The CDR3 protein is CASSHAGQETQYF. The CDR3 DNA is TGTGCCAGCAGCCACGCAGGGCAGGAGACCCAGTACTTC.

This clonotype occurred a few times. The chain couples TRBV6-5 to TRBJ2-7; 7 bases are shared with TRBD1. The CDR3 runs 14 residues. Germline CDR1 is MNHEY and CDR2 is SVGAGI. The junction had 5 bases not matched to a gene; V was cut back by 6 bases and J by 0 bases. The CDR3 region is CASRTTGSSYEQYV. The CDR3 nucleotides are TGTGCCAGCAGAACGACAGGGAGCTCCTACGAGCAGTACGTC.

This sequence joins TRBV5-1 and TRBJ2-3, with 7 bases lining up with TRBD1. Germline V gene data show CDR1 as SGHRS and CDR2 as YFSETQ. The ends lost 7 bases at V and 2 bases at J; junction bases unmatched: 13. The CDR3 is 16 amino acids. This CDR3 reads CASRSSRDRNTDTQYF. The CDR3 DNA reads as TGCGCCAGCCGATCCTCCCGGGACAGAAACACAGATACGCAGTATTTT.

This clonotype has just a few counts. The chain has TRBV9 and TRBJ2-3; D gene ambiguous. Germline loops: CDR1 SGDLS, CDR2 YYNGEE. This CDR3 is 15 amino acids long. V was cut by 0 bases and J by 1 base, with 9 bases left in between. The CDR3 DNA sequence: TGTGCCAGCAGCGTAGAGGGATTCGGCACAGATACGCAGTATTTT. Translating gives CASSVEGFGTDTQYF.

A few counts support this clonotype. This chain links TRBV12-3 or TRBV12-4 with TRBJ2-1, with D perhaps given as TRBD1 or TRBD2 (6 bases each). Trimming cost V 8 bases and J 8 bases, with 13 bases left between them. The CDR3 runs to 12 residues. As DNA, the CDR3 is TGTGCCAGCTTAGGGGGAGGCGATGAGCAGTTCTTC. Translation: CASLGGGDEQFF.

The chain recombines TRBV5-1 with TRBJ1-4, with 7 bases fitting TRBD1. Germline values: CDR1 SGHRS, CDR2 YFSETQ. Trimming cost V 1 base and J 5 bases; bases outside gene matches: 2. This CDR3 has 14 residues. CDR3 in amino acids: CASSLTTGNEKLFF. CDR3 DNA sequence: TGCGCCAGCAGCTTGACGACAGGGAATGAAAAACTGTTTTTT.

This rearrangement joins TRBV18 to TRBJ1-1; 8 nucleotides align to TRBD1. This CDR3 has 16 amino acids. Per the germline V gene, CDR1 is KGHSH and CDR2 is LQKENI. The J segment lost 4 bases and the V segment lost 1 base, leaving 8 bases of the junction unmatched. CDR3 amino acids: CASSPRSGGAVTEAFF. CDR3 DNA: TGTGCCAGCTCACCACGGTCAGGGGGCGCGGTCACTGAAGCTTTCTTT. Combining the CDR3 with reference TRBV18 and TRBJ1-1 gives the whole variable domain NAGVMQNPRHLVRRRGQEARLRCSPMKGHSHVYWYRQLPEEGLKFMVYLQKENIIDESGMPKERFSAEFPKEGPSILRIQQVVRGDSAAYFCASSPRSGGAVTEAFFGQGTRLTVV.

This clonotype was seen a handful of times. The chain carries TRBV3-1 and TRBJ1-5, with TRBD1 as a possible D gene (5 bases). V lost 9 bases and J lost 9, with 15 bases in between. The CDR3 covers 12 residues. The V gene's germline CDR1 is LGHDT and CDR2 YNNKEL (reference sequence). The CDR3 DNA reads TGTGCCAGTAGAGGGGCGGGGGGGCCCCAGCATTTT. This encodes CASRGAGGPQHF.

This clonotype was counted many times. V and J are TRBV24-1 and TRBJ2-1, with TRBD2 as a possible D gene (5 bases). Germline CDR1 and CDR2: KGHDR and SFDVKD. The CDR3 runs to 17 residues. Trimming stripped 3 bases from V and 2 bases from J, with 16 bases between. The CDR3 bases are TGTGCCACCAGTGATCGACCAACTAGATCCCCCTACAATGAGCAGTTCTTC. Translating gives CATSDRPTRSPYNEQFF.

This clonotype was seen only a few times. The chain links TRBV5-1 to TRBJ2-6, with D perhaps TRBD2 (6 bases). V shed 5 bases and J shed 0 bases, with 15 bases lying between them. CDR1 is SGHRS, CDR2 YFSETQ, per germline. The CDR3 length is 17 residues. The CDR3 is CASRVSGLLSGANVLTF. The CDR3 nucleotides read TGCGCCAGCAGGGTATCGGGACTTCTCTCTGGGGCCAACGTCCTGACTTTC.

In its sample, this clonotype was seen a few times. This chain connects TRBV7-9 to TRBJ1-1; D call uncertain. This CDR3 is 14 amino acids long. Germline assignment: CDR1 SEHNR and CDR2 FQNEAQ (reference sequence). Trimming stripped 1 base from V and 0 bases from J, with 6 bases between. The CDR3 reads CASSLDNMNTEAFF. For the CDR3, the DNA is TGTGCCAGCAGCTTAGACAACATGAACACTGAAGCTTTCTTT.

The rearrangement uses TRBV27 and TRBJ2-7; either TRBD1 or TRBD2 may fit D (5 bases each). The CDR3 has 18 residues. Trimming cost V 7 bases and J 0 bases, with 25 bases left between them. Germline V gene lookup returns CDR1 MNHEY and CDR2 SMNVEV (reference sequence). Here the CDR3 reads CASIPAGAGRGFSYEQYF. Written as DNA, the CDR3 is TGTGCCAGCATCCCTGCTGGGGCTGGGAGAGGGTTCTCCTACGAGCAGTACTTC.

The genes are TRBV13 and TRBJ1-4; D is possibly TRBD1 (6 bases). Germline V CDR1 and CDR2: PRHDT, FYEKMQ (reference sequence). The CDR3 is 13 residues long. V was cut by 5 bases and J by 6 bases, with 10 bases left in between. The CDR3 is CASSQGQYEKLFF. CDR3 nucleotide sequence: TGTGCCAGCAGCCAAGGACAGTATGAAAAACTGTTTTTT.

This clonotype was seen only a few times. This chain uses TRBV27 with TRBJ1-4; no clear D. Deletions cut 3 bases from V and 4 bases from J, with 6 bases between. Looked up from germline, CDR1 is MNHEY and CDR2 is SMNVEV (reference sequence). This CDR3 region has 13 residues. CDR3 coding DNA: TGTGCCAGCAGTTTTCAGTATAATGAAAAACTGTTTTTT. Its translation: CASSFQYNEKLFF.

A few counts support this clonotype. The chain joins TRBV4-3 to TRBJ2-2; 12 bases map to TRBD2. V shed 4 bases and J 7 bases; nucleotides not matched to a gene: 7. The CDR3 covers 16 residues. The germline V gene has CDR1 LGHNA and CDR2 YSLEER. For the CDR3, the DNA is TGCGCCAGCAGCCCCTCCCTAGCGGGGGGGATCGGGGAGCTGTTTTTT. It is translated as CASSPSLAGGIGELFF.

J is TRBJ2-5 and V is TRBV6-4; a weak D match, TRBD1 (6 bases). V lost 6 bases and J 0 bases, leaving 14 bases between the germline ends. CDR3 length: 15 residues. Germline V lookup: CDR1 MRHNA, CDR2 SNTAGT. The CDR3 protein is CASSADRIHQETQYF. In DNA form, the CDR3 reads TGTGCCAGCAGCGCCGACAGGATACACCAAGAGACCCAGTACTTC.

There are a few counts of this clonotype. The DNA for the CDR3 is TGCGCCAGCAGCTTGGCCGGGAGGGGGAGCATTCAGTACTTC. It is translated as CASSLAGRGSIQYF. The chain links TRBV5-1 to TRBJ2-4, with 8 nucleotides matching TRBD2. The CDR3 loop spans 14 amino acids. Germline CDR1 SGHRS, CDR2 YFSETQ. V lost 0 bases and J lost 9; bases outside the gene matches: 5.

The V call is TRBV10-2, the J call TRBJ2-4; D might be TRBD1 (6 bases). The CDR3 is 14 amino acids. Trimming cost V 0 bases and J 7 bases, with 10 bases left between them. Germline CDR1 and CDR2: WSHSY and SAAADI. CDR3: CASSESQGRNIQYF. The CDR3 DNA sequence: TGCGCCAGCAGTGAGTCGCAGGGGCGGAACATTCAGTACTTC.

V is TRBV29-1 and J is TRBJ1-1; D unclear. V was clipped by 5 bases and J by 2 bases, with 12 bases between them. The CDR3 totals 13 residues. Germline V gene data show CDR1 as SQVTM and CDR2 as ANQGSEA. The CDR3 DNA is TGCAGCGTTTCCGGGAGGCTAAACACTGAAGCTTTCTTT. The encoded protein is CSVSGRLNTEAFF. The full variable domain, with the rest looked up from reference TRBV29-1 and TRBJ1-1, is SAVISQKPSRDICQRGTSLTIQCQVDSQVTMMFWYRQQPGQSLTLIATANQGSEATYESGFVIDKFPISRPNLTFSTLTVSNMSPEDSSIYLCSVSGRLNTEAFFGQGTRLTVV.

The gene calls are TRBV5-6 and TRBJ2-2; D may be TRBD1 or TRBD2 (5 bases each). CDR1 is SGHDT and CDR2 is YYEEEE in the germline V gene. Trimming removed 2 bases at V and 6 bases at J, with 17 bases between. This CDR3 has 16 residues. Here the CDR3 reads CASSFIFRDLAGELFF. CDR3 nucleotide sequence: TGTGCCAGCAGCTTTATTTTCCGGGACCTCGCCGGGGAGCTGTTTTTT.

This clonotype was observed a few times. The chain has TRBV5-5 and TRBJ2-1; D may be TRBD1 (5 bases). The germline gives CDR1 SGHKS, CDR2 YYEKEE (reference sequence). V lost 4 bases and J 6 bases, leaving 11 bases between the germline ends. The CDR3 consists of 13 residues. CDR3 region: CASSARAFNEQFF. The CDR3 DNA follows: TGTGCCAGCAGCGCCAGGGCCTTCAATGAGCAGTTCTTC.

This clonotype was observed a handful of times. The chain uses TRBV5-6 and TRBJ1-5, with 8 bases fitting TRBD1. CDR1 and CDR2 from the germline V gene are SGHDT and YYEEEE. Losses at the gene ends were 1 base for V and 5 bases for J; bases not matched to a gene: 2. CDR3 length: 14 amino acids. As DNA, the CDR3 is TGTGCCAGCAGCTTGTCAGGGGGCGATCAGCCCCAGCATTTT. It codes for CASSLSGGDQPQHF.

CDR3 amino acids: CSAQSGRGNTEAFF. CDR3 DNA sequence: TGCAGTGCTCAGTCAGGGAGGGGGAACACTGAAGCTTTCTTT. This rearrangement joins TRBV20-1 to TRBJ1-1; D might be TRBD1 (5 bases). This CDR3 contains 14 residues. CDR1 and CDR2 (germline): DFQATT, SNEGSKA (reference sequence). V lost 5 bases and J lost 1, with 14 bases in between.

The V call is TRBV5-8, the J call TRBJ2-7; 9 bases map to TRBD1. With V trimmed by 0 bases and J by 3 bases, 4 bases remained unmatched. The CDR3 loop spans 15 amino acids. Per germline, CDR1 SGHTS and CDR2 YDEGEE. CDR3 in DNA: TGTGCCAGCAGCTTGGACAGGGGGCCTGGCTACGAGCAGTACGTC. Protein product: CASSLDRGPGYEQYV.

This clonotype was seen only a few times. J is TRBJ1-1 and V is TRBV5-1, with a weak D call TRBD1 (5 bases). This CDR3 has 16 amino acids. Trimming pared 1 base from V and 0 bases from J, leaving 13 bases between. Germline CDR1 and CDR2: SGHRS and YFSETQ. The CDR3 region is CASSLSLPGLNTEAFF. The CDR3, as DNA: TGCGCCAGCAGCTTGAGTTTGCCAGGGTTGAACACTGAAGCTTTCTTT.

This clonotype has just a few counts. This chain's CDR3 is CASSLAWQGSSYNEQFF. In DNA form, the CDR3 reads TGTGCCAGCAGCTTAGCATGGCAGGGAAGCTCCTACAATGAGCAGTTCTTC. This chain links TRBV7-6 with TRBJ2-1; a weak D match, TRBD1 (5 bases). The CDR3 length is 17 residues. Trimming removed 0 bases from V and 0 bases from J, with 12 bases in between. CDR1 is SGHVS, CDR2 FNYEAQ, per germline.